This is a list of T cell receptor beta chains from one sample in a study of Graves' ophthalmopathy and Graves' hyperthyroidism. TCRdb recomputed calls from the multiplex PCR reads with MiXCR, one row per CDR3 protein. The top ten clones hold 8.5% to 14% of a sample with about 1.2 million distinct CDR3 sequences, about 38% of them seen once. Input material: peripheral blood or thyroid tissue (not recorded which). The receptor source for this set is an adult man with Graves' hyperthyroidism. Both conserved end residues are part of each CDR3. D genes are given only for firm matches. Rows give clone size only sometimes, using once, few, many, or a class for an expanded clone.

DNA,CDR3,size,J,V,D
TGTGCCAGCAGCGCCCTCGGACTCTACGAGCAGTACTTC,CASSALGLYEQYF,many,TRBJ2-7,TRBV7-9,NA
TGTGCCTGGAGGGCGGACAGGGGGGACAACTATGGCTACACCTTC,CAWRADRGDNYGYTF,NA,TRBJ1-2,TRBV30,TRBD1
TGCAGTGCGCAGACAGGGACAGGCACCTACGAGCAGTACTTC,CSAQTGTGTYEQYF,NA,TRBJ2-7,TRBV20-1,TRBD1
TGTGCCAGCTCGCACTTTGACGCGAACCAGGGGACCCAGTACTTC,CASSHFDANQGTQYF,NA,TRBJ2-5,TRBV18,NA
TGTGCCACCAGCAGAGGCAGAAACTCTGAAGCTTTCTTT,CATSRGRNSEAFF,NA,TRBJ1-1,TRBV15,NA
TGCGCCAGCAGCCGACCGGGACAGGCTCACTACGAGCAGTACTTC,CASSRPGQAHYEQYF,NA,TRBJ2-7,TRBV5-1,TRBD1
TGTGCCAGCAGCCATTTCACGGGGGCCTACGAGCAGTACTTC,CASSHFTGAYEQYF,many,TRBJ2-7,TRBV7-2,NA
TGTGCCAGCAGCCTGCGGACAGATGAAGAACTGTTTTTT,CASSLRTDEELFF,NA,TRBJ1-4,TRBV7-2,NA
TGTGCCTGGAGCCCGGACAGGGCTCGGACACCCCTCCACTTT,CAWSPDRARTPLHF,NA,TRBJ1-6,TRBV30,TRBD1
TGTGCCAGCAGCTTGGCCCCGGGACAGGGGATCTACGAGCAGTACTTC,CASSLAPGQGIYEQYF,few,TRBJ2-7,TRBV7-2,TRBD1
TGTGCCACCATGGACAGGGTCGATCGGACTGGAGCTTTCTTT,CATMDRVDRTGAFF,NA,TRBJ1-1,TRBV19,TRBD1
TGTGCCAGCGGCCAAGATACGAGTACTGAAGCCTTCTTT,CASGQDTSTEAFF,NA,TRBJ1-1,TRBV4-2,NA
TGTGCCAGCAGCCTGAGGGACAGGTCTAGGGACGAGCAGTACTTC,CASSLRDRSRDEQYF,NA,TRBJ2-7,TRBV4-1,TRBD1
TGTGCCAGCAGCCCTTGGGGACAGGTACTTTCCGAGCAGTACTTC,CASSPWGQVLSEQYF,NA,TRBJ2-7,TRBV2,TRBD1
TGTGCCAGCAGCCCCCGACCGGGACTAGCGGGAGGGTACGAGCAGTACTTC,CASSPRPGLAGGYEQYF,few,TRBJ2-7,TRBV9,TRBD2
TGTGCCAGCAGCTTAGACGAGAACAACTATGGCTACACCTTC,CASSLDENNYGYTF,few,TRBJ1-2,TRBV7-8,NA
TGTGCCAGCAGCACAGGGAACGACGAGCAGTACTTC,CASSTGNDEQYF,many,TRBJ2-7,TRBV7-6,NA
TGTGCCAGCAGCCCTCAACCTGGTCAGCCCCAGCATTTT,CASSPQPGQPQHF,few,TRBJ1-5,TRBV7-2,NA
TGCAGTGCCGAACTAGGTGGTCCCCTCCACTTT,CSAELGGPLHF,NA,TRBJ1-6,TRBV20-1,NA
TGCGCCAGCAGCCAGACCCTAGCGGTCAACTCCTACGAGCAGTACTTC,CASSQTLAVNSYEQYF,many,TRBJ2-7,TRBV4-1,TRBD2
TGTGCCAGCAGACAAACGACAGGGGCCACCGCTGGGGCCAACGTCCTGACTTTC,CASRQTTGATAGANVLTF,few,TRBJ2-6,TRBV6-1,TRBD1
TGTGCCAGCAGCCAACACGCGTTTACAGGGGGCAAGTACGAGCAGTACTTC,CASSQHAFTGGKYEQYF,NA,TRBJ2-7,TRBV3-1,TRBD1
TGTGCCAGCAGAACCGATCGGTTACAAGAGACCCAGTACTTC,CASRTDRLQETQYF,few,TRBJ2-5,TRBV6-6,NA
TGCGCCAGCAGCTTTTTGGGAGGGGGCCCTCAGCCCCAGCATTTT,CASSFLGGGPQPQHF,NA,TRBJ1-5,TRBV4-1,TRBD1
TGTGCCAGCAGCCGGACCTTTGACGAGCAGTACTTC,CASSRTFDEQYF,many,TRBJ2-7,TRBV25-1,NA